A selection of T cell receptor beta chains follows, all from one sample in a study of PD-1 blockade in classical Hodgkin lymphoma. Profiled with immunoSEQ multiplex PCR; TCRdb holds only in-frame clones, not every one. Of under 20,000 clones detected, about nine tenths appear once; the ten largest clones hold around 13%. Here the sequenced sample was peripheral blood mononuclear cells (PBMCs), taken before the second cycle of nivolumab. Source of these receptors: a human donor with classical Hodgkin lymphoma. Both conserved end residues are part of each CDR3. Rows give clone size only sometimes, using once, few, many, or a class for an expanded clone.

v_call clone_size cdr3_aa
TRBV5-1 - CASSADRQGLGEQYF
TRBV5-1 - CASSPWDIQETQYF
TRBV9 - CASSPGPEGYEQYF
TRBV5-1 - CASRAAGGLVTGELFF
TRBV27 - CASSPLSGVNQPQHF
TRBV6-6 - CASSYSDRHTEAFF
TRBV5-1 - CASSGGGETQYF
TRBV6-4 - CASSDWGGDRSDTQYF
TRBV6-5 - CASSPPKGPVSEQYF
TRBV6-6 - CASSDSGTGNYEQYF
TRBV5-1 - CASSLSGASGGNEQFF
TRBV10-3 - CAISAGDEKLFF
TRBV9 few CASSVGPQIGGDLAKNIQYF
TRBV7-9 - CASSRFRSQRGAGTDTQYF
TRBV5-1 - CASSLQDPRTDTQYF
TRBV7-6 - CASSFRLAGAPDTQYF
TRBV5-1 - CASSLGGGDSEKLFF
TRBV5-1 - CASSLEDPSYNEQFF
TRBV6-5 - CASSTSPLYGYTF
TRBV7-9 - CASSPGQGGEQYF
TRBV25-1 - CASSELATGGGTEAFF
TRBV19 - CASSRTSGEYNEQFF
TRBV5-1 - CASSLAGDYGQYF
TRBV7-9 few CASSSLRERGDSYEQYF
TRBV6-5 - CASNPTGPNEKLFF
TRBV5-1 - CASSLGVRADTQYF
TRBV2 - CASRPTSGVTYEQYF
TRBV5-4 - CASSHSDSNTYNEQFF
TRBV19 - CASSMPGTARRSGNTIYF
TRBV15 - CATRPLATNSPLHF
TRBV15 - CATSRGIVNTEAFF
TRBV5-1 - CASSLNPGVETQYF
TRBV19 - CASSSQILFGGIRDEAFF
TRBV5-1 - CASSLVSGSDTQYF
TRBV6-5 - CASSPRTGPLSPQHF
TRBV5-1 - CASSSTGDNEQFF
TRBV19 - CASSTPLAGGPYEQYF
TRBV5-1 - CASSPLPQTGGNEQFF
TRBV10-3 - CAISESGQLNQPQHF
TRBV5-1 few CASSLQGFTDTQYF
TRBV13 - CASSLGLQSTEAFF
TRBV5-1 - CASSSTGNGYTF
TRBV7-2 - CASSLVGAANYGYTF
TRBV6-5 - CASSYNNEKLFF
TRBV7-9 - CASTSGTSNQPQHF
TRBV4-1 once CASSHEYGGGYPQYF
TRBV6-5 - CASSYIPLGLPYGYTF
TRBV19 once CASSWAAVGGYEQYF
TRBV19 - CASSAPGPGHNEQFF
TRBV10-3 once CAISFQGVKTFGYTF
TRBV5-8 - CASSPRYGEETQYF
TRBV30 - CAWSVRGILLNEQFF
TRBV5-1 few CASSLDNSYNEQFF
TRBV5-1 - CASSLASGQGTEAFF
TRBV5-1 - CASSPIGGWSAYEQYF
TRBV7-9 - CASSLQQGTEAFF
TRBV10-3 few CAISAGGRNQPQHF
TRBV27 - CASSFGDGANVLTF
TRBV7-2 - CASSPTSGLVDYEQYF